The next 17 T cell receptor beta chains were all read from a single sample in a study of identifying expanded T cells in peripheral blood. Clones were read by immunoSEQ multiplex PCR, and TCRdb kept only the in-frame ones, dropping some. The table lists around 75,000 clones, 85% to 90% of them singletons. Sequenced input: blood. The receptors come from a person aged 18-70 years in good health.

The gene calls are TRBV6-6 and TRBJ2-7; 7 nucleotides agree with TRBD1. This CDR3 is built from 13 residues. The V gene end was trimmed by 8 bases and the J gene end by 2 bases; junction bases not matched to a gene: 6. Germline V gene sequence: CDR1 MNHNY, CDR2 SVGAGI (reference sequence). The CDR3 DNA sequence: TGTGCCAGCGGGGATGACAGGGCCTACGAGCAGTACTTC. Amino acids: CASGDDRAYEQYF.

Of note for this clone: A read error may produce the germline difference seen at one junction end. The rearrangement links TRBV14 to TRBJ2-7; TRBD2 matches 9 bases. From germline, CDR1 is SGHDN and CDR2 FVKESK. This CDR3 spans 15 amino acids. Written as DNA, the CDR3 is TGTGCCAGCAGTCAAGTAGCGGGAGCCACCTACGAGCAGTACTTC. Encoded protein: CASSQVAGATYEQYF.

The V call is TRBV11-2, the J call TRBJ1-6, with 7 nucleotides matching TRBD1. Germline V CDR1 and CDR2: SGHAT, FQNNGV. The junction had 2 bases not matched to a gene; V was cut back by 0 bases and J by 0 bases. The CDR3 sequence is 17 residues long. The CDR3 is CASSLENRGSYNSPLHF. As DNA, the CDR3 is TGTGCCAGCAGCTTAGAAAACAGGGGCTCCTATAATTCACCCCTCCACTTT.

The table lists this clone with a count of one. V usage is TRBV7-2 and J usage is TRBJ1-5; D may be TRBD1 (6 bases). Germline assignment: CDR1 SGHTA and CDR2 FQGNSA. CDR3 length: 16 amino acids. The V and J ends lost 1 base and 1 base respectively, with 11 bases between them. CDR3 nucleotides: TGTGCCAGCAGCTTAGTGGGGGGCGCGAGCAATCAGCCCCAGCATTTT. The encoded protein is CASSLVGGASNQPQHF.

In this sample, this clone turned up many times. The rearrangement links TRBV7-6 to TRBJ2-2; the D is unclear. The CDR3 sequence is 13 residues long. V dropped 9 bases and J dropped 5 bases, with 13 bases sitting between them. Germline lookup yields CDR1 SGHVS and CDR2 FNYEAQ. The CDR3: CASNRMGTGELFF. In DNA, the CDR3 is TGTGCCAGTAACCGGATGGGGACCGGGGAGCTGTTTTTT.

V and J are TRBV7-8 and TRBJ2-7; 11 bases are shared with TRBD2. The CDR3 length is 15 residues. Unmatched junction bases numbered 4, after V lost 5 bases and J lost 1 base. CDR1 and CDR2 (germline): SGHVS, FQNEAQ. Here the CDR3 reads CASSARLAGSYEQYF. In nucleotides, the CDR3 is TGTGCCAGCAGCGCGCGACTAGCGGGGTCCTACGAGCAGTACTTC.

This chain connects TRBV28 to TRBJ2-7; 9 bases align to TRBD1. V lost 7 bases, J lost 1 base, and 8 bases stayed unmatched. Germline loops: CDR1 MDHEN, CDR2 SYDVKM. The CDR3 contains 15 residues. This CDR3 is CASTSIGTGSYEQYF. The CDR3 nucleotides are TGTGCCAGCACATCCATTGGGACAGGGTCCTACGAGCAGTACTTC.

The V call is TRBV6-1, the J call TRBJ2-3, with 8 bases lining up with TRBD1. The CDR3 contains 14 residues. Germline trimming cut 5 bases from V and 4 bases from J; bases unmatched to any gene: 5. Germline CDR1 MNHNS, CDR2 SASEGT. Here the CDR3 reads CASSPGTGADTQYF. Written as DNA, the CDR3 is TGTGCCAGCAGTCCTGGGACAGGTGCAGATACGCAGTATTTT.

The chain joins TRBV18 to TRBJ2-1, with D maybe TRBD2 (6 bases). Trimming removed 6 bases at V and 6 bases at J, with 15 bases between. The CDR3 contains 14 residues. Looked up from germline, CDR1 is KGHSH and CDR2 is LQKENI. CDR3 in DNA: TGTGCCAGCTCGGGTAAGACTAGTTCCAATGAGCAGTTCTTC. It is translated as CASSGKTSSNEQFF.

The J gene is TRBJ2-3, the V gene TRBV9, with D perhaps matching TRBD1 (5 bases). Germline V gene sequence: CDR1 SGDLS, CDR2 YYNGEE. V lost 0 bases, J lost 1 base, and 9 bases lay in between. The CDR3 contains 15 residues. The CDR3 region has the DNA TGTGCCAGCAGCGTAGGGGGCGCCCGCACAGATACGCAGTATTTT. Amino acids: CASSVGGARTDTQYF.

By its share, this clone is medium-sized. The chain is built from TRBV4-1 and TRBJ1-3; TRBD1 matches 8 bases. From germline, CDR1 is MGHRA and CDR2 YSYEKL. J lost 2 bases, V lost 8 bases, and 2 bases had no gene match. This CDR3 has 13 residues. The CDR3 nucleotides are TGCGCCAGCGCGGACAGGGCTGGAAACACCATATATTTT. Amino acids: CASADRAGNTIYF.

The rearrangement uses TRBV30 and TRBJ2-5; D gene unclear. There are 14 residues in the CDR3. Between the trimmed V and J ends, which lost 3 bases and 2 bases, there was a span of 13 bases. The germline gives CDR1 GTSNPN, CDR2 SVGIG (reference sequence). DNA of the CDR3: TGTGCCTGGAGACCGACGGATGCGCAAGAGACCCAGTACTTC. As protein: CAWRPTDAQETQYF.

The chain combines TRBV5-1 with TRBJ1-3, with D tentatively TRBD1 (5 bases). The CDR3 is 15 amino acids. Germline V gene data show CDR1 as SGHRS and CDR2 as YFSETQ. With 0 bases removed from V and 2 bases from J, the gap between germline ends came to 9 bases. The CDR3 loop reads CASSLEGTAGNTIYF. In DNA, the CDR3 is TGCGCCAGCAGCTTGGAGGGGACCGCTGGAAACACCATATATTTT.

CDR3 DNA: TGTGCCAGCAGTGTACAGGGTTCTCAGCCCCAGCATTTT. It codes for CASSVQGSQPQHF. The V and J genes are TRBV6-5 and TRBJ1-5; tentative D call: TRBD1 (6 bases). Germline-derived CDR1 and CDR2 are MNHEY and SVGAGI. The V end was cut by 5 bases, the J end by 6 bases, with 11 bases between. This CDR3 is 13 amino acids long.

The CDR3 bases are TGTGCCACCAGCAGAGATACTAGCGGGATCCTGCTCTCCTACAATGAGCAGTTCTTC. Protein product: CATSRDTSGILLSYNEQFF. V and J are TRBV15 and TRBJ2-1, with TRBD2 matching over 10 bases. Germline V gene lookup returns CDR1 LNHNV and CDR2 YYDKDF (reference sequence). This CDR3 comprises 19 residues. The J segment lost 0 bases and the V segment lost 0 bases, leaving 8 bases of the junction unmatched.

Only one count was recorded for this clone. This chain connects TRBV4-1 to TRBJ2-1, with TRBD1 as a possible D gene (6 bases). The germline CDR1 and CDR2 sequences are MGHRA and YSYEKL. This CDR3 has 14 amino acids. Trimming took off 0 bases at V and 7 bases at J, with 10 bases between the two ends. The CDR3 DNA reads TGCGCCAGCAGCCAAGATTCAGGGGCAAATGAGCAGTTCTTC. It specifies CASSQDSGANEQFF.

The count of this clone is one. The chain uses TRBV30 and TRBJ2-4; TRBD1 agrees at 7 bases. The CDR3 spans 16 residues. Germline V lookup: CDR1 GTSNPN, CDR2 SVGIG (reference sequence). V shed 0 bases and J 2 bases; nucleotides not matched to a gene: 7. In DNA form, the CDR3 reads TGTGCCTGGAGTGTACGAGGGGGCTGGACCAAAAACATTCAGTACTTC. Protein product: CAWSVRGGWTKNIQYF.